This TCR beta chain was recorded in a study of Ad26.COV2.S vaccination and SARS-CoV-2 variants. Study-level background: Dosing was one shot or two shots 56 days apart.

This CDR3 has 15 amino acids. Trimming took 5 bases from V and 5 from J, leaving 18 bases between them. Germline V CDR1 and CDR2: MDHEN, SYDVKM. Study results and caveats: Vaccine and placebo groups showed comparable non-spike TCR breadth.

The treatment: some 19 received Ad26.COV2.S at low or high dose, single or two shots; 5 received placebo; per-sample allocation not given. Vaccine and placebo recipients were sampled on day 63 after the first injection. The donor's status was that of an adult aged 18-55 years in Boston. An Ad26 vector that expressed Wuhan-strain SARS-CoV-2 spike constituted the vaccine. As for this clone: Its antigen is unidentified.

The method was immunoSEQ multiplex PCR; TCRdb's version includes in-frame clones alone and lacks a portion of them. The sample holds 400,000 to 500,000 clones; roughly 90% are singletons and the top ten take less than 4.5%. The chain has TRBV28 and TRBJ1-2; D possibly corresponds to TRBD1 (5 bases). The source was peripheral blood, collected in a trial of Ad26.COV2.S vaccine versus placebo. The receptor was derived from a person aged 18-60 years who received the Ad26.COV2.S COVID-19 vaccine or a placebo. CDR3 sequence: CASSPPGGTGYGYTF. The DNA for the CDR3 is TGTGCCAGCAGTCCCCCCGGGGGGACTGGGTATGGCTACACCTTC.